This T cell receptor beta chain originates from a study of shared clonotypes between healthy human individuals. The protocol was immunoSEQ multiplex PCR, while the TCRdb copy is restricted to in-frame clones and leaves out a portion. The sample lists some 2 million clones, roughly 94% occurring once. Unmatched junction bases numbered 18, after V lost 8 bases and J lost 0 bases. Germline CDR1 reads ENHRY; CDR2 reads SYGVKD. This CDR3 comprises 21 residues. Sequencing input: naive CD4+ T cells sorted from blood. The subset: CD45RA+ positively selected. The source is a man aged 18 to 29 in good health. The chain links TRBV10-3 to TRBJ2-4, with 14 bases identical to TRBD2. In nucleotides, the CDR3 is TGTGCCATCCGCCCCCCGGGGGCTGGGACTAGCGGGGGTCTAGCCAAAAACATTCAGTACTTC. Amino acids: CAIRPPGAGTSGGLAKNIQYF.